The T cell receptor (beta chain) described here comes from a study of T cell responses to AZD1222 COVID-19 vaccine. Produced via immunoSEQ multiplex PCR; TCRdb's table is partial and in-frame only. The sample has tens of thousands of clones, about 83% seen once. This clone was seen just once. Germline V gene sequence: CDR1 LNHNV, CDR2 YYDKDF (reference sequence). The CDR3 length is 15 residues. Trimming cost V 1 base and J 1 base, with 10 bases left between them. The chain combines TRBV15 with TRBJ1-1; D is unresolved. The sequence was obtained from an adult in good health. The source was peripheral blood, collected on day 0 of AZD1222 vaccination. The CDR3 sequence: CATSRGVAGNTEAFF. CDR3 sequence (DNA): TGTGCCACCAGCAGAGGGGTCGCGGGGAACACTGAAGCTTTCTTT.